One sample yielded the 8 T cell receptor beta chains listed below, sequenced in a study of T-cell memory formation after mild COVID-19. TCRdb re-called the 5' RACE reads with MiXCR, one entry per CDR3 protein. Among roughly 250,000 distinct CDR3 sequences listed, roughly 17% were seen once. Sequenced input: PBMCs or a T cell subset sorted from them (not recorded which). All receptors come from a young man who had mild COVID-19 (a few samples of this study predate the infection). Cell type and time point are not known.

This clonotype appeared a few times. The V gene is TRBV6-2 or TRBV6-3, the J gene TRBJ2-7, with TRBD1 as a possible D gene (5 bases). V was clipped by 5 bases and J by 4 bases, with 6 bases between them. This CDR3 is 11 amino acids long. Germline V gives CDR1 MNHEY, CDR2 SVGEGT. The CDR3: CASSDSYEQYF. The CDR3 nucleotides read TGTGCCAGCAGTGACAGTTACGAGCAGTACTTC.

In its sample, this clonotype was seen a few times. The chain employs TRBV14 and TRBJ2-3; 9 positions match TRBD2. The CDR3 covers 15 residues. CDR1 is SGHDN and CDR2 is FVKESK in the germline V gene. The junction had 7 bases not matched to a gene; V was cut back by 7 bases and J by 2 bases. CDR3 residues: CASKRLAEITDTQYF. CDR3 DNA: TGTGCCAGCAAAAGACTAGCGGAGATCACAGATACGCAGTATTTT.

The chain links TRBV6-1 to TRBJ1-5; D remains unclear. The CDR3 covers 13 residues. The germline V gene encodes CDR1 MNHNS and CDR2 SASEGT. Trimming pared 2 bases from V and 6 bases from J, leaving 8 bases between. CDR3 in amino acids: CASSEILAQPQHF. The CDR3 DNA sequence: TGTGCCAGCAGTGAAATTTTGGCTCAGCCCCAGCATTTT.

The genes are TRBV5-1 and TRBJ1-4; D possibly corresponds to TRBD1 (5 bases). V gave up 4 bases and J gave up 6 bases, with 19 bases separating them. Per germline, CDR1 SGHRS and CDR2 YFSETQ. This CDR3 contains 16 residues. The CDR3 loop reads CASSTGHGGLHEKLFF. In DNA form, the CDR3 reads TGCGCCAGCAGCACTGGACACGGGGGATTGCATGAAAAACTGTTTTTT. The complete variable domain, with remaining parts taken from reference TRBV5-1 and TRBJ1-4, reads KAGVTQTPRYLIKTRGQQVTLSCSPISGHRSVSWYQQTPGQGLQFLFEYFSETQRNKGNFPGRFSGRQFSNSRSEMNVSTLELGDSALYLCASSTGHGGLHEKLFFGSGTQLSVL.

This clonotype was counted between two and nine times. CDR3 protein: CASSLMGGGASDTQYF. The CDR3 nucleotides are TGTGCCAGCAGCCTGATGGGCGGGGGGGCCTCAGATACGCAGTATTTT. The chain employs TRBV7-2 and TRBJ2-3; 9 bases are shared with TRBD2. This CDR3 contains 16 residues. Trimming removed 5 bases from V and 4 bases from J; junction bases left unmatched: 10. Germline values: CDR1 SGHTA, CDR2 FQGNSA.

This sequence joins TRBV7-9 and TRBJ1-1, with D unclear. From germline, CDR1 is SEHNR and CDR2 FQNEAQ (reference sequence). The ends were cut back, 7 bases at V and 0 bases at J, with 9 bases in the middle. The CDR3 extends over 13 amino acids. CDR3 region: CASNGRLNTEAFF. The CDR3 DNA sequence: TGTGCCAGCAACGGCAGATTGAACACTGAAGCTTTCTTT.

The gene calls are TRBV3-1 and TRBJ2-2; no reliable D call. This CDR3 has 12 residues. In germline, CDR1 is LGHDT, CDR2 YNNKEL (reference sequence). V shed 5 bases and J shed 10 bases, with 11 bases lying between them. CDR3 sequence reads: CASSYRGSELFF. The CDR3 nucleotides are TGTGCCAGCAGCTACCGTGGGTCGGAGCTGTTTTTT.

CDR3 in amino acids: CASSPDQPQHF. The CDR3 region has the DNA TGTGCCAGCAGTCCCGATCAGCCCCAGCATTTT. The V call is TRBV28, the J call TRBJ1-5; D gene uncertain. In germline, CDR1 is MDHEN, CDR2 SYDVKM. The length of the CDR3 is 11 residues. V was pared by 5 bases and J by 5 bases, with 4 bases between.